Each of the 26 T cell receptor beta chains below was sequenced from the same sample in a study of Graves' ophthalmopathy and Graves' hyperthyroidism (dated by TCRdb to about 2018). The reads were generated on an Illumina HiSeq 2000. For repertoire sequencing, the TCR beta CDR3 regions were amplified from RNA transcripts. The first round was an RT-PCR using HTBI primers with the Qiagen OneStep RT-PCR kit, and this first round was followed by a second-round multiplex PCR, then size selection and purification. Using fastp trimming at Q25 and MiXCR clonotype assembly, TCRdb reanalyzed the public sequencing data and kept in-frame beta chains. Under each unique CDR3 protein, matching rows form one entry showing the most common genes and DNA. Counted in this sample were approximately 1.2 million distinct CDR3 sequences; about 36% of them appeared once. The biggest ten clones account for approximately 12% of the sample.

Sequenced material: peripheral blood or thyroid tissue (not recorded which). These receptors were obtained from an adult man with Graves' hyperthyroidism.

The sample holds many counts of this clonotype. The chain combines TRBV2 with TRBJ1-1; D remains unclear. The CDR3 sequence is 13 residues long. CDR1 and CDR2 from the germline V gene are SNHLY and FYNNEI. Trimming took off 7 bases at V and 3 bases at J, with 12 bases between the two ends. Written as DNA, the CDR3 is TGTGCCAGCAACGGGGATGCGGACACTGAAGCTTTCTTT. Translation gives CASNGDADTEAFF.

There are many counts of this clonotype. The rearrangement uses TRBV2 and TRBJ1-2; perhaps TRBD1 as D (5 bases). The V end was cut by 7 bases, the J end by 6 bases, with 15 bases between. The CDR3 spans 13 residues. CDR1 is SNHLY, CDR2 FYNNEI, per germline. This chain's CDR3 is CASTVGRGDGYTF. In DNA form, the CDR3 reads TGTGCCAGCACCGTCGGGAGGGGAGATGGCTACACCTTC.

V usage is TRBV6-5 and J usage is TRBJ2-7; no reliable D call. The CDR3 has 14 residues. Germline V gives CDR1 MNHEY, CDR2 SVGAGI. V shed 0 bases and J shed 1 base, with 7 bases lying between them. The CDR3 protein is CASSYSVLSYEQYF. Written as DNA, the CDR3 is TGTGCCAGCAGTTACTCGGTCCTGTCCTACGAGCAGTACTTC.

This clonotype was observed a few times. The rearrangement links TRBV20-1 to TRBJ1-4, with D possibly matching TRBD1 (5 bases). Trimming removed 0 bases from V and 5 bases from J, with 16 bases in between. This CDR3 is 16 amino acids long. Germline V lookup: CDR1 DFQATT, CDR2 SNEGSKA (reference sequence). CDR3 nucleotide sequence: TGCAGTGCTAGAGAACAGGTTTGGGGCATAAATGAAAAACTGTTTTTT. Its translation is CSAREQVWGINEKLFF.

This rearrangement joins TRBV10-3 to TRBJ2-7; 8 bases map to TRBD2. V shed 4 bases, J shed 4 bases, and the junction held 6 bases outside the gene matches. This CDR3 is built from 14 residues. The V gene's germline CDR1 is ENHRY and CDR2 SYGVKD. The chain's CDR3 is CAISAGTREYEQYF. As DNA, the CDR3 is TGTGCCATCAGTGCCGGGACTAGGGAATACGAGCAGTACTTC.

This rearrangement joins TRBV11-2 to TRBJ1-3, with 10 nucleotides matching TRBD1. The CDR3 is 16 amino acids. V lost 5 bases to trimming and J lost 1 base; unmatched junction nucleotides: 5. Germline-derived CDR1 and CDR2 are SGHAT and FQNNGV. This CDR3 reads CASSPRTGGSGNTIYF. The CDR3 DNA reads as TGTGCCAGCAGCCCAAGGACAGGGGGTTCTGGAAACACCATATATTTT.

The rearrangement links TRBV19 to TRBJ1-5, with D maybe TRBD1 (6 bases). CDR1 and CDR2 from the germline V gene are LNHDA and SQIVND (reference sequence). V lost 8 bases and J 3 bases, leaving 14 bases between the germline ends. This CDR3 comprises 14 residues. The CDR3 is CASEPGHINQPQHF. The DNA for the CDR3 is TGTGCCAGTGAGCCGGGACACATCAATCAGCCCCAGCATTTT.

This clonotype has just one count. The V call is TRBV10-2, the J call TRBJ1-5; 8 nucleotides agree with TRBD1. Germline V gives CDR1 WSHSY, CDR2 SAAADI. V shed 8 bases and J 7 bases; nucleotides not matched to a gene: 7. This CDR3 is 13 amino acids long. The CDR3 spells CASGDRGGQPQHF. DNA of the CDR3: TGCGCCAGCGGAGACAGGGGCGGCCAGCCCCAGCATTTT.

The chain recombines TRBV7-4 with TRBJ2-7; possible D gene TRBD1, 6 bases. The CDR3 contains 14 residues. V was clipped by 5 bases and J by 7 bases, with 18 bases between them. From germline, CDR1 is SGHVT and CDR2 SQSDAQ. CDR3 nucleotides: TGTGCCAGCAGCAGGGGACATAGTACGGGGGAGCAGTACTTC. This sequence encodes CASSRGHSTGEQYF. Based on the CDR3 plus reference TRBV7-4 and TRBJ2-7, the full variable domain is GAGVSQSPRYKVAKRGRDVALRCDSISGHVTLYWYRQTLGQGSEVLTYSQSDAQRDKSGRPSGRFSAERPERSVSTLKIQRTEQGDSAVYLCASSRGHSTGEQYFGPGTRLTVT.

There are many counts of this clonotype. The chain links TRBV4-2 to TRBJ2-5, with 7 bases matching TRBD2. V lost 1 base, J lost 5 bases, and 4 bases stayed unmatched. Germline loops: CDR1 LGHNA, CDR2 YNFKEQ. The length of the CDR3 is 14 residues. The CDR3 coding sequence is TGTGCCAGCAGCCAAGGGCGGGAGCGGGAGACCCAGTACTTC. Translation gives CASSQGRERETQYF.

The genes are TRBV19 and TRBJ1-5; perhaps TRBD1 as D (6 bases). Germline V gene lookup returns CDR1 LNHDA and CDR2 SQIVND (reference sequence). The CDR3 is 15 residues long. V was pared by 5 bases and J by 3 bases, with 14 bases between. CDR3 amino acids: CASSSGAGDNQPQHF. The CDR3 coding sequence is TGTGCCAGTAGTTCCGGGGCAGGGGACAATCAGCCCCAGCATTTT.

The table lists this clonotype with a few counts. The chain is built from TRBV4-2 and TRBJ2-5; no definite D call. The germline CDR1 and CDR2 sequences are LGHNA and YNFKEQ. The CDR3 covers 12 residues. With 1 base removed from V and 6 bases from J, the gap between germline ends came to 6 bases. CDR3 DNA sequence: TGTGCCAGCAGCCAAGTGGGAAAGACCCAGTACTTC. Protein: CASSQVGKTQYF.

In regard to this clonotype: A much larger clone sits a single nucleotide away, making a read error possible. The rearrangement links TRBV7-9 to TRBJ1-1; D is unresolved. Trimming cost V 4 bases and J 8 bases, with 14 bases left between them. The CDR3 is 13 amino acids. Germline V gene lookup returns CDR1 SEHNR and CDR2 FQNEAQ (reference sequence). CDR3 coding DNA: TGTGCCAGCAGCTCAGGCGTCGGCAACGAAGCTTTCTTT. This gives the protein CASSSGVGNEAFF.

The table lists this clonotype with a few counts. This chain links TRBV7-9 with TRBJ2-7, with D perhaps matching TRBD1 (6 bases). The CDR3 has 14 amino acids. V was pared by 5 bases and J by 4 bases, with 15 bases between. Germline CDR1 and CDR2: SEHNR and FQNEAQ (reference sequence). This CDR3 reads CASSRWGTTYEQYF. The CDR3 DNA follows: TGTGCCAGCAGCAGATGGGGGACAACATACGAGCAGTACTTC.

In this sample, this clonotype turned up many times. The chain joins TRBV20-1 to TRBJ1-5, with D unresolved. The germline V gene encodes CDR1 DFQATT and CDR2 SNEGSKA (reference sequence). The CDR3 sequence is 14 residues long. V was pared by 3 bases and J by 0 bases, with 9 bases between. The CDR3 DNA is TGCAGTGCTAGCTCAGAGTATAGCAATCAGCCCCAGCATTTT. It yields the protein CSASSEYSNQPQHF.

The rearrangement uses TRBV4-3 and TRBJ2-3, with 9 positions matching TRBD2. This CDR3 has 16 residues. The germline CDR1 and CDR2 sequences are LGHNA and YSLEER. The V segment lost 1 base and the J segment 4 bases; nucleotides outside the gene matches: 6. The CDR3 region has the DNA TGCGCCAGCAGCCAAGTGGCTAGCGGGAATCCAGATACGCAGTATTTT. It codes for CASSQVASGNPDTQYF.

At least ten counts were recorded for this clonotype. V gene TRBV25-1 combines with J gene TRBJ2-2; a possible D gene is TRBD1 (6 bases). In germline, CDR1 is MGHDK, CDR2 SYGVNS. Trimming left V 7 bases short and J 7 bases short, with 22 bases between. This CDR3 region has 16 residues. The CDR3 reads CASTAGAGEINGELFF. CDR3 nucleotide sequence: TGTGCCAGCACTGCTGGGGCAGGGGAAATCAACGGGGAGCTGTTTTTT.

This clonotype was counted at least ten times. The V gene is TRBV7-6, the J gene TRBJ1-5, with D unresolved. The V gene's germline CDR1 is SGHVS and CDR2 FNYEAQ. There are 14 residues in the CDR3. With 2 bases removed from V and 6 bases from J, the gap between germline ends came to 11 bases. The CDR3 DNA reads as TGTGCCAGCAGCTTAAGCCCGGGGAGTCAGCCCCAGCATTTT. This translates into CASSLSPGSQPQHF.

The sample holds many counts of this clonotype. This chain connects TRBV7-2 to TRBJ2-5; 9 positions match TRBD2. The CDR3 has 17 residues. Germline CDR1 and CDR2: SGHTA and FQGNSA. V shed 10 bases and J 4 bases; nucleotides not matched to a gene: 19. DNA for the CDR3: TGTGCCACCCAGGTCGGGCGGGGGGGCTCTTTCGGAGAGACCCAGTACTTC. Translating gives CATQVGRGGSFGETQYF.

This chain links TRBV20-1 with TRBJ2-7, with 8 bases fitting TRBD1. Germline CDR1 DFQATT, CDR2 SNEGSKA (reference sequence). CDR3 length equals 14 residues. Trimming at V came to 5 bases and at J to 4 bases, leaving 10 bases not matched to a gene. The CDR3 DNA reads as TGCAGTGCTGACAGGGGCATGGTGTGGTACGAGCAGTACTTC. Amino acids: CSADRGMVWYEQYF.

This clonotype was recorded at least ten times. The chain recombines TRBV29-1 with TRBJ2-6, with D unresolved. The V gene lost 2 bases and the J gene lost 3 bases, with 2 bases spanning the gap. This CDR3 has 12 residues. Germline CDR1 reads SQVTM; CDR2 reads ANQGSEA. The CDR3 coding sequence is TGCAGCGTTGAATTTGGGGCCAACGTCCTGACTTTC. Protein: CSVEFGANVLTF.

V and J are TRBV29-1 and TRBJ2-7, with D perhaps TRBD1 (5 bases). Matching the DNA end better, TRBJ2-1 makes the J call doubtful. Germline lookup yields CDR1 SQVTM and CDR2 ANQGSEA. The CDR3 spans 13 residues. The CDR3 region has the DNA TGCAGCGTTGCCCAGGGTTCCTACAATGAGCAGTTCTTC. This codes for CSVAQGSYNEQFF.

This clonotype appeared many times. The J gene is TRBJ1-2, the V gene TRBV7-2; 10 bases agree with TRBD1. Germline CDR1 is SGHTA and CDR2 is FQGNSA. The V and J ends lost 8 bases and 7 bases, in that order; junction bases with no gene match: 10. This CDR3 is 14 amino acids long. In nucleotides, the CDR3 is TGTGCCAGCGGATTGACAGGGGGCGCAGGTGGCTACACCTTC. Translation: CASGLTGGAGGYTF.

This clonotype turned up a few times. The chain joins TRBV29-1 to TRBJ2-7, with TRBD1 matching over 11 bases. The germline gives CDR1 SQVTM, CDR2 ANQGSEA. J was trimmed by 2 bases and V by 8 bases; bases with no gene match: 11. The length of the CDR3 is 15 residues. The CDR3 bases are TGCAGCACCTTACAACCGGGACAGGGGGCCTACGAGCAGTACTTC. Amino acids: CSTLQPGQGAYEQYF.

The gene calls are TRBV24-1 and TRBJ1-4, with a possible D match to TRBD1 (6 bases). Germline-derived CDR1 and CDR2 are KGHDR and SFDVKD. This CDR3 is built from 14 residues. With 8 bases removed from V and 0 bases from J, the gap between germline ends came to 9 bases. CDR3 nucleotide sequence: TGTGCCACCACGAGGACAGCAACTAATGAAAAACTGTTTTTT. Translation: CATTRTATNEKLFF.

The rearrangement links TRBV7-8 to TRBJ2-5; 12 nucleotides agree with TRBD2. The CDR3 extends over 19 amino acids. The V gene end was trimmed by 1 base and the J gene end by 2 bases; junction bases not matched to a gene: 11. CDR1 and CDR2 (germline): SGHVS, FQNEAQ. The DNA of the CDR3 is TGTGCCAGCAGCTTAGTAGTACTAGCGGGGGGCATCAAGCAAGAGACCCAGTACTTC. This gives the protein CASSLVVLAGGIKQETQYF.